This T cell receptor (beta chain) was captured in a study of early T cells in non-severe SARS-CoV-2 infection (dated by TCRdb to 2020 to 2023). For context, the study as a whole: Because TCR sequencing was done on bulk RNA from unsorted whole blood, the alpha and beta chains could not be paired.

About this clonotype itself: Its antigen is still unknown. Base qualities were left out, and no much larger clone turns up one base away.

The method behind the library was 5' RACE. TCRdb shows the sequencer as NextSeq 500. In the TCR library protocol, unique molecular identifiers were attached to individual cDNA molecules to correct for PCR bias and sequencing error. Both TCR alpha and beta chains were sequenced, and tight co-correlation was observed between alpha and beta sequence abundances in each sample. The study's processing was this. Decombinator V4 was used to annotate TCR sequences for V gene, J gene and CDR3. TCRs were defined as expanded if a significant change between any two time points was detected under a Poisson model with p below 0.0001. TCR abundances were normalised to the total number of TCRs sequenced in each sample and reported as counts per million. MAIT TCRs were defined by TRAV1-2 paired with TRAJ12, TRAJ20 or TRAJ33, and iNKT TCRs by TRAV10 paired with TRAJ18. A search of VDJdb, accessed on 1 November 2021, was run for TCRs annotated to CMV, EBV and SARS-CoV-2, with TCRs annotated for multiple antigens excluded. The public reads were reanalyzed by TCRdb: fastp trimming at Q25, MiXCR alignment, in-frame beta chains only. Rows with a matching CDR3 protein are joined into one entry that keeps the most common DNA and genes. TCRdb, rather than the study authors, made the V and J calls. The sample table shows 75,000 to 100,000 distinct CDR3 sequences, and about 15% are seen once. The top ten clonotypes cover around 5.8% of the sample.

The germline V gene specifies MDHEN as CDR1 and SYDVKM as CDR2. The V end loses 6 bases and the J end loses 3 bases, and a stretch of 15 bases separates them. The cysteine opens and the phenylalanine closes a CDR3 of 14 amino acids. The retained sequence is limited to the CDR3, 42 bases, with the frame set at the first base. The study was a case-control design nested within a healthcare worker cohort in London, UK, with weekly nasopharyngeal swab PCR tests and blood sampling. Healthcare workers were enrolled in the week of the UK lockdown, from 23 to 31 March 2020, and were followed every week for up to roughly 16 weeks. Study-wide conclusions, independent of this receptor: Matching against VDJdb was skewed toward anti-spike CD8 responses, likely underestimated virus-specific expansions, and missed private and CD4 specificities.

The sequenced sample was whole blood. The source is an adult who was a healthcare worker with PCR-confirmed SARS-CoV-2 infection or an uninfected control (not recorded which). This receptor chain uses TRBV28 and TRBJ2-7; the D region possibly corresponds to TRBD1 (7 bases align). The CDR3 has the sequence CASSPTGRIYEQYF. The DNA sequence is TGTGCCAGCAGCCCGACAGGGAGGATCTACGAGCAGTACTTC. The reference TRBV28 and TRBJ2-7 proteins fill in what lies around the CDR3, so the full variable domain reads DVKVTQSSRYLVKRTGEKVFLECVQDMDHENMFWYRQDPGLGLRLIYFSYDVKMKEKGDIPEGYSVSREKKERFSLILESASTNQTSMYLCASSPTGRIYEQYFGPGTRLTVT.